These 3 T cell receptor beta chains were all obtained from the same sample, sequenced in a study of blood T cell repertoires in COVID-19. Some clones are missing from TCRdb's copy, which holds only in-frame ones; the method was immunoSEQ multiplex PCR. Here the sample spans some 96,000 clones, 86% being singletons. The sample taken for sequencing was peripheral blood. These receptors were obtained from a middle-aged man with acute or convalescent COVID-19.

The genes are TRBV27 and TRBJ2-7, with a weak D call TRBD1 (6 bases). Deletions cut 0 bases from V and 6 bases from J, with 9 bases between. The CDR3 is 13 residues long. Germline loops: CDR1 MNHEY, CDR2 SMNVEV (reference sequence). CDR3 nucleotides: TGTGCCAGCAGTTTATCACAGGGAGTCGAGCAGTACTTC. It is translated as CASSLSQGVEQYF.

The CDR3 DNA follows: TGCGCCAGCAGCGCCCCCTTTACGGGAGAGCTTTACGAGCAGTACTTC. This translates into CASSAPFTGELYEQYF. The chain joins TRBV5-1 to TRBJ2-7; tentative D call: TRBD2 (6 bases). This CDR3 contains 16 residues. The V gene's germline CDR1 is SGHRS and CDR2 YFSETQ. The V end was cut by 4 bases, the J end by 4 bases, with 21 bases between.

The chain combines TRBV19 with TRBJ1-1; 10 bases fit TRBD1. The CDR3 spans 17 residues. CDR1 and CDR2 from the germline V gene are LNHDA and SQIVND (reference sequence). After removal of 6 bases from V and 0 bases from J, the junction contained 10 bases not matched to a gene. This CDR3 is CASSNRDRGYMNTEAFF. DNA for the CDR3: TGTGCCAGTAGCAACCGGGACAGGGGTTACATGAACACTGAAGCTTTCTTT.